The 8 T cell receptor beta chains below were found in one sample sequenced in a study of untreated major depressive disorder. Sequencing was performed with immunoSEQ multiplex PCR; in TCRdb, only in-frame clones are kept and a portion is missing. Here the sample spans 21,000 or so clones, over 75% being singletons. The sequenced sample consisted of CD4+ T cells from PBMCs. These receptors originate from a woman in her 30s in good health.

The rearrangement links TRBV4-2 to TRBJ2-5; 7 bases line up with TRBD2. CDR3 length: 17 amino acids. Germline loops: CDR1 LGHNA, CDR2 YNFKEQ. V dropped 1 base and J dropped 2; count of bases not matched to a gene: 10. The CDR3 DNA reads TGTGCCAGCAGCCAAGGGGGACGCGGGGGACCACAAGAGACCCAGTACTTC. Protein product: CASSQGGRGGPQETQYF.

The V and J genes are TRBV30 and TRBJ1-1, with D perhaps matching TRBD1 (6 bases). CDR3 length equals 13 residues. Trimming pared 2 bases from V and 4 bases from J, leaving 11 bases between. Germline CDR1 GTSNPN, CDR2 SVGIG (reference sequence). The CDR3 nucleotides are TGTGCCTGGAGTAGGGGGGGGGCCACTGAAGCTTTCTTT. Translation: CAWSRGGATEAFF.

The V gene is TRBV5-1, the J gene TRBJ2-5; D perhaps matches TRBD2 (7 bases). The germline gives CDR1 SGHRS, CDR2 YFSETQ. The CDR3 loop spans 15 amino acids. V lost 0 bases and J lost 5, with 14 bases in between. CDR3 bases: TGCGCCAGCAGCTTGGGTCCGGGGGGCTTGGAGACCCAGTACTTC. Encoded protein: CASSLGPGGLETQYF.

The chain has TRBV9 and TRBJ2-7, with D uncertain. This CDR3 contains 13 residues. From germline, CDR1 is SGDLS and CDR2 YYNGEE. V was cut by 4 bases and J by 0 bases, with 8 bases left in between. The CDR3 sequence: CASSPPSSYEQYF. The CDR3 coding sequence is TGTGCCAGCAGCCCACCCAGCTCCTACGAGCAGTACTTC. Full variable domain (outside the CDR3, taken from reference TRBV9 and TRBJ2-7): DSGVTQTPKHLITATGQRVTLRCSPRSGDLSVYWYQQSLDQGLQFLIQYYNGEERAKGNILERFSAQQFPDLHSELNLSSLELGDSALYFCASSPPSSYEQYFGPGTRLTVT.

This sequence joins TRBV7-2 and TRBJ1-1, with D tentatively TRBD1 (6 bases). This CDR3 has 13 amino acids. Trimming cost V 4 bases and J 1 base, with 7 bases left between them. The germline V gene has CDR1 SGHTA and CDR2 FQGNSA. The CDR3 here is CASSSDRNTEAFF. For the CDR3, the DNA is TGTGCCAGCAGCTCGGACAGGAACACTGAAGCTTTCTTT.

The genes are TRBV2 and TRBJ2-7; D possibly corresponds to TRBD1 (5 bases). The CDR3 sequence is 14 residues long. Germline CDR1 reads SNHLY; CDR2 reads FYNNEI. V dropped 1 base and J dropped 2 bases, with 9 bases sitting between them. The CDR3 protein is CASSEDRTTYEQYF. As DNA, the CDR3 is TGTGCCAGCAGTGAAGACAGGACGACCTACGAGCAGTACTTC.

The sample holds a few counts of this clone. The V call is TRBV2, the J call TRBJ1-2; D possibly corresponds to TRBD1 (5 bases). CDR1 SNHLY and CDR2 FYNNEI come from the germline V gene. The CDR3 contains 15 residues. V was trimmed by 3 bases and J by 4 bases, leaving 15 bases between them. The CDR3 here is CASSDGGGVGYGYTF. In nucleotides, the CDR3 is TGTGCCAGCAGTGACGGGGGGGGAGTTGGCTATGGCTACACCTTC.

This clone was counted a single time. V usage is TRBV7-6 and J usage is TRBJ1-2; 7 bases line up with TRBD1. This CDR3 comprises 13 residues. CDR1 is SGHVS, CDR2 FNYEAQ, per germline. V lost 5 bases and J lost 3; bases outside the gene matches: 3. CDR3 in amino acids: CASSPGGYYGYTF. The CDR3 bases are TGTGCCAGCAGCCCAGGGGGTTACTATGGCTACACCTTC.